The rows below give T cell receptor beta chains drawn from one sample of a study of cytomegalovirus exposure and HLA in healthy donors. Repertoires were generated with immunoSEQ multiplex PCR, while TCRdb's copy carries only in-frame clones and drops some. Of 150,000 to 180,000 clones in the sample, approximately 86% were seen once. The specimen sequenced was PBMCs. The receptors here all came from a man between 18 and 29 years old in good health and CMV-seropositive. The CDR3 runs from the conserved cysteine through the conserved F or W. The D gene is left open where the match is weak. The size entry is marked missing in some rows and otherwise reads once, few, many or a size class.

v_call	clone_size	d_call	j_call	cdr3_nt	cdr3_aa
TRBV4-3	-	-	TRBJ2-2	TGCGCCAGCAGCCAAGAATCTAACACCGGGGAGCTGTTTTTT	CASSQESNTGELFF
TRBV18	-	-	TRBJ2-7	TGTGCCAGCTCATCCGTAGCCTACGAGCAGTACTTC	CASSSVAYEQYF
TRBV5-6	-	-	TRBJ2-2	TGTGCCAGCAGCTTGATAGTCGGGGAGCTGTTTTTT	CASSLIVGELFF
TRBV5-1	-	-	TRBJ2-2	TGCGCCAGCAGCTCGGGGGGCCGTGGCACCGGGGAGCTGTTTTTT	CASSSGGRGTGELFF
TRBV5-1	once	TRBD1	TRBJ2-5	TGCGCCAGCAGCTGGGACAGGGTGAAAGAGACCCAGTACTTC	CASSWDRVKETQYF
TRBV19	few	TRBD1	TRBJ1-4	TGTGCCAGTAGTCTAACAGGGGGGACTAATGAAAAACTGTTTTTT	CASSLTGGTNEKLFF
TRBV19	few	TRBD2	TRBJ2-7	TGTGCCAGTAGTATGGCTAGCGGGGCCTACGAGCAGTACTTC	CASSMASGAYEQYF
TRBV14	-	-	TRBJ2-5	TGTGCCAGCAGCCAAGGTCTTTTTGTGGAGACCCAGTACTTC	CASSQGLFVETQYF
TRBV5-4	-	TRBD1	TRBJ2-2	TGTGCCAGCAGCTCCTCCGGACAGGGGGCGCGCGCCGGGGAGCTGTTTTTT	CASSSSGQGARAGELFF
TRBV6-5	-	TRBD2	TRBJ2-7	TGTGCCAGCAGACCCGGGGGGGCCGGGTCCTACGAGCAGTACTTC	CASRPGGAGSYEQYF
TRBV5-1	-	-	TRBJ2-5	TGCGCCAGCAGCGGGGTGGAGGTCCAAGAGACCCAGTACTTC	CASSGVEVQETQYF
TRBV11-2	-	TRBD1	TRBJ1-1	TGTGCCAGCAGCTTAGACCACAGGGGGCCAGGGGGCACTGAAGCTTTCTTT	CASSLDHRGPGGTEAFF
TRBV6-6	-	TRBD1	TRBJ2-7	TGTGCCAGCAGTTACTCGAGGGGACAGGGCTCCTACGAGCAGTACTTC	CASSYSRGQGSYEQYF
TRBV6-5	-	-	TRBJ1-6	TGTGCCAGCACCCCGACAGGTTATAATTCACCCCTCCACTTT	CASTPTGYNSPLHF
TRBV6-5	-	TRBD1	TRBJ2-2	TGTGCCAGCAGTAAAACAGGGGTCCTCACCGGGGAGCTGTTTTTT	CASSKTGVLTGELFF
TRBV7-2	-	-	TRBJ1-6	TGTGCCAGCAGCGTTGGGGGAGGTTCACCCCTCCACTTT	CASSVGGGSPLHF
TRBV15	-	TRBD2	TRBJ2-6	TGTGCCACCAGCAGACCACTCGGGGGGGCCGGGGCCAACGTCCTGACTTTC	CATSRPLGGAGANVLTF
TRBV4-2	-	-	TRBJ2-1	TGTGCCAGCAGCCACTTTACCACGACGGGGAGCTCCTACAATGAGCAGTTCTTC	CASSHFTTTGSSYNEQFF
TRBV4-1	few	TRBD2	TRBJ2-7	TGCGCCAGCAGCCAAGCCTCCTGGCGGGAGGACTCCTACGAGCAGTACTTC	CASSQASWREDSYEQYF
TRBV19	-	TRBD1	TRBJ1-1	TGTGCCAGTAGTATCCAGGGGGCGCACACTGAAGCTTTCTTT	CASSIQGAHTEAFF
TRBV5-1	-	-	TRBJ2-7	TGCGCCAGCAGCTTGGGCCCCGGGGACACCTACGAGCAGTACTTC	CASSLGPGDTYEQYF
TRBV7-9	-	-	TRBJ2-7	TGTGCCAGCAGCTTAGGGACAAACGTCTACGAGCAGTACTTC	CASSLGTNVYEQYF
TRBV7-7	-	-	TRBJ2-7	TGTGCCAGCAGCTTAGCGGGAGGTGTCTCCGAGCAGTACTTC	CASSLAGGVSEQYF
TRBV6-6	-	TRBD2	TRBJ2-5	TGTGCCAGCAGTCAGCGGCAGCGGGGGCTGGAAGAGACCCAGTACTTC	CASSQRQRGLEETQYF
TRBV29-1	-	-	TRBJ1-6	TGCAGCGTGGCCACCGGGACAACGGGTTCACCCCTCCACTTT	CSVATGTTGSPLHF
TRBV11-3	-	-	TRBJ2-2	TGTGCCAGCAGCTTAGCCCGGAACACCGGGGAGCTGTTTTTT	CASSLARNTGELFF
TRBV9	-	TRBD2	TRBJ2-6	TGTGCCAGCAGCCCCCCGGGGAGGGCTGGGGCCAACGTCCTGACTTTC	CASSPPGRAGANVLTF
TRBV9	-	-	TRBJ2-3	TGTGCCAGCAGCGTAGGTGGACTGGGAAGCACAGATACGCAGTATTTT	CASSVGGLGSTDTQYF
TRBV27	-	TRBD1	TRBJ2-7	TGTGCCAGCAGTTCGGTTGGGACAGGGGCTTACGAGCAGTACTTC	CASSSVGTGAYEQYF
TRBV6-5	-	TRBD2	TRBJ2-1	TGTGCCAGCAGCGGACTAGCGGGAGAACGGCAGTTCTTC	CASSGLAGERQFF
TRBV4-3	-	-	TRBJ1-2	TGCGCCAGCAGCCAAGATGGGGCATGGGCGCAGAGGAACTATGGCTACACCTTC	CASSQDGAWAQRNYGYTF
TRBV2	-	-	TRBJ2-2	TGTGCCAGCAGGGACTGGGTCACCGGGGAGCTGTTTTTT	CASRDWVTGELFF
TRBV7-9	once	TRBD1	TRBJ2-2	TGTGCCAGCAGCTTGGGAGCCGGGACAGGGACTGGGGAGCTGTTTTTT	CASSLGAGTGTGELFF
TRBV29-1	-	TRBD1	TRBJ2-7	TGCAGCGCCCAGGGGGACCCCTACGAGCAGTACTTC	CSAQGDPYEQYF
TRBV6-6	-	-	TRBJ1-2	TGTGCCAGCAGTTACGGGAGGGACGGGGATGGCTACACCTTC	CASSYGRDGDGYTF
TRBV6-6	-	-	TRBJ2-2	TGTGCCAGCAGCTTACAGGGCACCGGGGAGCTGTTTTTT	CASSLQGTGELFF
TRBV15	-	TRBD1	TRBJ1-2	TGTGCCACCGGCAAGGACAGGGAAACTCCTAACTATGGCTACACCTTC	CATGKDRETPNYGYTF
TRBV6-4	-	-	TRBJ2-7	TGTGCCAGCAGCTATCCACGCGGGGCCAAACCGTGGTACGAGCAGTACTTC	CASSYPRGAKPWYEQYF